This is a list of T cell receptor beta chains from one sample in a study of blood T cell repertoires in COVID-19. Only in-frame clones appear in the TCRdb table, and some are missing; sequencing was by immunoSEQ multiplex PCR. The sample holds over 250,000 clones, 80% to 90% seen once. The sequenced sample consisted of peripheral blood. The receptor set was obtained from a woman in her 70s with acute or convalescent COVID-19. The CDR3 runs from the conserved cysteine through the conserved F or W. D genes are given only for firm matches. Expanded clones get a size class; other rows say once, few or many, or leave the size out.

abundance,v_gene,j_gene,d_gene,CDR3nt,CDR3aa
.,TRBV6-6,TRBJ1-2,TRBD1,TGTGCCAGCAGTTCCAAGACAGGGCAGAATGGCTACACCTTC,CASSSKTGQNGYTF
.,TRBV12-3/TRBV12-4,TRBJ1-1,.,TGTGCCAGCATCCTTGGAAAGGGAGGAAGAGCTTTCTTT,CASILGKGGRAFF
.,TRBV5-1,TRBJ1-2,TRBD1,TGCGCCAGCAGACAGGACAGGGAATATGGCTACACCTTC,CASRQDREYGYTF
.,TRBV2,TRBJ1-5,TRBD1,TGTGCCAGCAGTCGACAGGGTGTCAACAATCAGCCCCAGCATTTT,CASSRQGVNNQPQHF
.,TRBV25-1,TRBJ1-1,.,TGTGCCAGCAGTGAATCCACGGTCTACACTGAAGCTTTCTTT,CASSESTVYTEAFF
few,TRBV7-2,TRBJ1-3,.,TGTGCCAGCAGCTTAGCGACAGGAGGAAAAAGAAACACCATATATTTT,CASSLATGGKRNTIYF
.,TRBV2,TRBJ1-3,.,TGTGCCAGCGCCAGGGGCTCTGGAAACACCATATATTTT,CASARGSGNTIYF
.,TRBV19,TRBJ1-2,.,TGTGCCAGTAGTATTCTACAGGAAGGTTATGGCTACACCTTC,CASSILQEGYGYTF
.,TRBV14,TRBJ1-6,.,TGTGCCAGCAGCCGTCGCGGGGGAAGCTCCTATAATTCACCCCTCCACTTT,CASSRRGGSSYNSPLHF
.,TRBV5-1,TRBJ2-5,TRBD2,TGCGCCAGCAGCCTCGGGGGGGCGGAGACCCAGTACTTC,CASSLGGAETQYF
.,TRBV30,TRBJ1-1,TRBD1,TGTGCGTTAGACAGGGGGCGCGGCGCTGAAGCTTTCTTT,CALDRGRGAEAFF
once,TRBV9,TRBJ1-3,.,TGTGCCAGCAGCTACTCCTCAGGGGACGAAAACACCATATATTTT,CASSYSSGDENTIYF
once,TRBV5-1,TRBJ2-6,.,TGCGCCAGCAGCTTGGAATACTCTGGGGCCAACGTCCTGACTTTC,CASSLEYSGANVLTF
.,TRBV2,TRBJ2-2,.,TGTGCCAGCCGAACACAGTTCGCGAACACCGGGGAGCTGTTTTTT,CASRTQFANTGELFF
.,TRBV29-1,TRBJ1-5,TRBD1,TGCAGCTTTGATCCCGCCGGGACAGGGTCTGACCAGCCCCAGCATTTT,CSFDPAGTGSDQPQHF
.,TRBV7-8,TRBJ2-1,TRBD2,TGTGCCAGCAGCCGCTCGGAGATCGGGACTAGCAATGAGCAGTTCTTC,CASSRSEIGTSNEQFF
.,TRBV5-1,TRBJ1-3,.,TGCGCCAGCAGCTTGGGTGGGAGTGTAAACACCATATATTTT,CASSLGGSVNTIYF
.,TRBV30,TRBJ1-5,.,TGTGCCTGGAGCGCAGGGGTGAAGGCTCAGCCCCAGCATTTT,CAWSAGVKAQPQHF
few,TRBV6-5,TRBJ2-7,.,TGTGCCAGCAGTTCCCGGGACTTCGGCTACGAGCAGTACTTC,CASSSRDFGYEQYF
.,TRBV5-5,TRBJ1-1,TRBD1,TGTGCCAGCAGCTGGGACAGGGCGAACACTGAAGCTTTCTTT,CASSWDRANTEAFF
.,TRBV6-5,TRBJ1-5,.,TGTGCCAGCACCCCTTATAGCAATCAGCCCCAGCATTTT,CASTPYSNQPQHF
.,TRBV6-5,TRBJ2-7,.,TGTGCCAGCAGGGGGCTATCAAGCCACGAGCAGTACTTC,CASRGLSSHEQYF
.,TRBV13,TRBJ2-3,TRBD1,TGTGCCAGCAGCCCCGGGACAGGGATAGATACGCAGTATTTT,CASSPGTGIDTQYF
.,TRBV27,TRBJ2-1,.,TGTGCCAGCAGTTTGCAGGTCGATACGGATGAGCAGTTCTTC,CASSLQVDTDEQFF
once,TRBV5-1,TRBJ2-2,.,TGCGCCAGCAGCTTGACAGTTACCGGGGAGCTGTTTTTT,CASSLTVTGELFF
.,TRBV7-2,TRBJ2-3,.,TGTGCCAGCAGCTTTGGGAGTCCGACAAGTTGGGATACGCAGTATTTT,CASSFGSPTSWDTQYF
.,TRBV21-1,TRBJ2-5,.,TGTGCCAGCAGCCTAGGGGTCGAGACCCAGTACTTC,CASSLGVETQYF
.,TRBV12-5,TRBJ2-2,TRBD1,TGTGCTAGTGGTTCTCCCCAGCGTCCGACTCCGATATCCCCACAGGGGGGCACCGGGGAGCTGTTTTTT,CASGSPQRPTPISPQGGTGELFF
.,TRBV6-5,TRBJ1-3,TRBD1,TGTGCCAGCAGCTCGGGACAGGGCGATGGAAACACCATATATTTT,CASSSGQGDGNTIYF
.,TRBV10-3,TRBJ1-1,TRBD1,TGTGCCAGCAGTGAGGGACAGGGGGCGCCGAACACTGAAGCTTTCTTT,CASSEGQGAPNTEAFF
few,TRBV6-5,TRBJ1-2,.,TGTGCCAGTATGGACAGACTCGGGCTAAACTATGGCTACACCTTC,CASMDRLGLNYGYTF
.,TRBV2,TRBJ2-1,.,TGTGCCAGCAGTGGCGGGGGCCACTCCTACAATGAGCAGTTCTTC,CASSGGGHSYNEQFF
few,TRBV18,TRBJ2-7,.,TGTGCCAGCGCAGCCGGGGACTTCGTTGGGCAGTACTTC,CASAAGDFVGQYF
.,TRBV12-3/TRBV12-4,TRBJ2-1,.,TGTGCCAGCACCCTTAGGGGGGGGCATGAGCAGTTCTTC,CASTLRGGHEQFF
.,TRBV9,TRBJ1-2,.,TGTGCCAGCAGCGTAGGGGTGAAGGGGTATGGCTACACCTTC,CASSVGVKGYGYTF
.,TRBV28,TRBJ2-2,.,TGTGCCAGCAGGCAGGGAGGCGGGGAGCTGTTTTTT,CASRQGGGELFF
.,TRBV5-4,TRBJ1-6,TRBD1,TGTGCCAGCAGACCCGGACAGGGCCCGTATAATTCACCCCTCCACTTT,CASRPGQGPYNSPLHF
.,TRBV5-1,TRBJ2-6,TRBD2,TGCGCCAGCAGCTTTGAGTTGCTAGCGGGGCGCTCTGGGGCCAACGTCCTGACTTTC,CASSFELLAGRSGANVLTF
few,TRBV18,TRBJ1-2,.,TGTGCCAGCTCACCCGAACCCCACAGGGTGAGGTATGGCTACACCTTC,CASSPEPHRVRYGYTF
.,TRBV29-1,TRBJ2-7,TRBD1,TGCAGCGGGGGACAGGCCCTCTACGAGCAGTACTTC,CSGGQALYEQYF
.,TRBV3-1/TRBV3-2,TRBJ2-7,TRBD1,TGTGCCAGCAGCCGAGGGGCGGGGACAGGGCCGGGCGAGCAGTACTTC,CASSRGAGTGPGEQYF
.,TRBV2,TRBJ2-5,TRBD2,TGTGCCAGCAAAGGTCAGGCGGGGGGTCACCAAGAGACCCAGTACTTC,CASKGQAGGHQETQYF
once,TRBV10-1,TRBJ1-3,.,TGCGCCAGCAGTGAGTCGTCCCCTTCAGGGATGGGAAACACCATATATTTT,CASSESSPSGMGNTIYF
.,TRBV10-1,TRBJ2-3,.,TGCGCCAGCGGGGGCAAGGCGGAGACTAGCACAGATACGCAGTATTTT,CASGGKAETSTDTQYF
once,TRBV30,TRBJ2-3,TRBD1,TGTGCCTGGAGTGTACAGGCTCGACAGGGGTGGGGCACAGATACGCAGTATTTT,CAWSVQARQGWGTDTQYF
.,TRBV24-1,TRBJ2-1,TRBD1,TGTGCCACCAGTGGACCTCGGGACAGTCACAATGAGCAGTTCTTC,CATSGPRDSHNEQFF
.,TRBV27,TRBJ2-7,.,TGTGCCAGCAGTACCAGGGCAAAGGACGAGCAGTACTTC,CASSTRAKDEQYF
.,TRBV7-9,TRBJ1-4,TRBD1,TGTGCCAGCAGCTCGTGGACAGGGGGCGAAGAAAAACTGTTTTTT,CASSSWTGGEEKLFF
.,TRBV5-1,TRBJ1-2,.,TGCGCCAGCAGCCCAGGGGACTATGGCTACACCTTC,CASSPGDYGYTF